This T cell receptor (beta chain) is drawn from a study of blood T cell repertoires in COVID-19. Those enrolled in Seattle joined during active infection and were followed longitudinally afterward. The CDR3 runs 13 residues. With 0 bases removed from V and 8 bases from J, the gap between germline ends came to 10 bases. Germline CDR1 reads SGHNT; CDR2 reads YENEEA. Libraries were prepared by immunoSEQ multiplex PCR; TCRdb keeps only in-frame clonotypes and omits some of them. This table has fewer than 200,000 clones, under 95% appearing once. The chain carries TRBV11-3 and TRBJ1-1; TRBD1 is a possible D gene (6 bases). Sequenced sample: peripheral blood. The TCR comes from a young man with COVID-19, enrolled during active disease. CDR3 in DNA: TGTGCCAGCAGCTTAGAGACGACAGGAGAAGCTTTCTTT. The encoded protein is CASSLETTGEAFF. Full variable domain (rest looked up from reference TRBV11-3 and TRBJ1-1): EAGVVQSPRYKIIEKKQPVAFWCNPISGHNTLYWYLQNLGQGPELLIRYENEEAVDDSQLPKDRFSAERLKGVDSTLKIQPAELGDSAVYLCASSLETTGEAFFGQGTRLTVV.